The present T cell receptor beta chain was sequenced within a study of shared clonotypes between healthy human individuals. Study results and caveats: Naive CD4 clonotypes overlapped across a few donors at about 5.2%. An effect of sequencing depth on clonotype sharing among donors was expected.

Regarding this clone: Its specificity is not known.

The germline V gene has CDR1 MNHNS and CDR2 SASEGT. V lost 6 bases and J 4 bases, leaving 16 bases between the germline ends. CDR3 length: 14 residues. Tens of thousands of T cell genomes (about 0.2 ug DNA) went into each sorted-subset replicate. Sequencing was performed with immunoSEQ multiplex PCR; in TCRdb, only in-frame clones are kept and a portion is missing. The sample has over a million clones, 70% to 80% seen once; the top ten hold roughly 0.65%. CD45RA-negative memory and CD45RA+ naive subsets were split from the CD4+ cells. Sequences were obtained from memory CD4+ T cells from PBMCs. As for subset: CD45RA-negative fraction. The V gene is TRBV6-1, the J gene TRBJ2-7; the D gene is possibly TRBD1 (5 bases). The TCR was taken from a man aged 18 to 29 in good health. Some clones in this sample may be carry-over from other donors' samples. This CDR3 is CASSPTGDLYEQYF. CDR3 coding DNA: TGTGCCAGCAGCCCTACAGGAGACCTTTACGAGCAGTACTTC.